Listed below are T cell receptor beta chains from one sample, sequenced in a study of blood T cell repertoires in COVID-19. Method: immunoSEQ multiplex PCR; TCRdb's copy keeps in-frame clones and lacks some. The top ten clones hold roughly 3% of a sample with 140,000 to 150,000 clones, around four fifths of them seen once. Sequenced: peripheral blood. These receptors all stem from a woman aged 40 to 50 with active or convalescent COVID-19. CDR3s include the opening cysteine and the closing phenylalanine or tryptophan. A D gene is named only where the DNA matches it firmly. Clone size is given for some rows only: seen once, a few or many times, or a class if the clone is expanded.

j_gene,v_gene,abundance,d_gene,CDR3nt,CDR3aa
TRBJ1-4,TRBV7-7,NA,TRBD1,TGTGCTAGCAGCCCCACGACAGGGATAAATGAAAAACTGTTTTTT,CASSPTTGINEKLFF
TRBJ1-1,TRBV27,NA,TRBD1,TGTGCCAGCAGTCCTACAGGGGGTGGCACTGAAGCTTTCTTT,CASSPTGGGTEAFF
TRBJ2-3,TRBV29-1,NA,NA,TGCAGCGGCCTACTGCGGCCGACAGATACGCAGTATTTT,CSGLLRPTDTQYF
TRBJ2-3,TRBV3-1/TRBV3-2,NA,NA,TGTGCCAGCAGCCAAGACAGGGTAGCAGATACGCAGTATTTT,CASSQDRVADTQYF
TRBJ1-3,TRBV30,NA,NA,TGTGCCTGGAGCAAAAGGAGAGGCCTTGGTGACTCTGGAAACACCATATATTTT,CAWSKRRGLGDSGNTIYF
TRBJ2-1,TRBV28,once,TRBD1,TGTGCCAGCAGTATAGCCGGGACAGGGCGCCCTGAGCAGTTCTTC,CASSIAGTGRPEQFF
TRBJ1-3,TRBV11-2,NA,TRBD1,TGTGCCAGCAGCTTGGTCGACAGGGGAACTGGAAACACCATATATTTT,CASSLVDRGTGNTIYF
TRBJ2-7,TRBV28,NA,NA,TGTGCCAGCAGCCAACAGTACGAGCAGTACTTC,CASSQQYEQYF
TRBJ1-2,TRBV9,NA,TRBD1,TGTGCCAGCAGCGAGGGACAGGGGGCAGGTGGCTACACCTTC,CASSEGQGAGGYTF
TRBJ2-7,TRBV5-1,NA,TRBD1,TGCGCCAGCAGCGTACCGGACAGGGATGTCAGCTCCTACGAGCAGTACTTC,CASSVPDRDVSSYEQYF
TRBJ1-3,TRBV5-5,NA,NA,TGTGCCAGCGCTGAGTCCGTCTCTGGAAACACCATATATTTT,CASAESVSGNTIYF
TRBJ1-5,TRBV6-6,NA,NA,TGTGCCAGCAGTCCTTTTCCGACAGCCATTAGCAATCAGCCCCAGCATTTT,CASSPFPTAISNQPQHF
TRBJ1-6,TRBV7-9,NA,TRBD1,TGTGCCAGCAGCCGGGACAGCTATAATTCACCCCTCCACTTT,CASSRDSYNSPLHF
TRBJ2-7,TRBV28,NA,NA,TGTGCCAGCAGTTTGGCCCAGTACGAGCAGTACTTC,CASSLAQYEQYF
TRBJ1-1,TRBV19,NA,NA,TGTGCCAGTAGTAAGGGGAGGGGTCCGTACACTGAAGCTTTCTTT,CASSKGRGPYTEAFF
TRBJ2-3,TRBV27,NA,NA,TGTGCCAGCAGTTTGCAGGGGGGAAGGGCAGATACGCAGTATTTT,CASSLQGGRADTQYF
TRBJ2-1,TRBV7-8,NA,NA,TGTGCCAGCAGCTTAGCGGGACAGGGCCAGCGGGGGGCATACAATGAGCAGTTCTTC,CASSLAGQGQRGAYNEQFF
TRBJ1-1,TRBV6-1,few,NA,TGTGCCAGCAGTGGGGGAGAGACCCGCCGATTGAACACTGAAGCTTTCTTT,CASSGGETRRLNTEAFF
TRBJ1-5,TRBV27,NA,NA,TGTGCCAGCAGCCTAGAGGGCTGGAGGAATCAGCCCCAGCATTTT,CASSLEGWRNQPQHF
TRBJ2-1,TRBV27,NA,TRBD2,TGTGCCACCAAAAAGCGGGAGGGCCTTAACGCCGATGAGCAGTTCTTC,CATKKREGLNADEQFF
TRBJ2-1,TRBV28,NA,NA,TGTGCCAGCAGTCCCTTTCGGACAAGACCCAATGAGCAGTTCTTC,CASSPFRTRPNEQFF
TRBJ2-1,TRBV30,NA,NA,TGTGCCTGGGTCCCGGGACACTACAATGAGCAGTTCTTC,CAWVPGHYNEQFF
TRBJ1-2,TRBV28,NA,NA,TGTGCCAGCGGAGGGACTAACTATGGCTACACCTTC,CASGGTNYGYTF
TRBJ2-2,TRBV28,NA,TRBD1,TGTGCCAGCAGTACAGGACAGGGGGCCGGGGAGCTGTTTTTT,CASSTGQGAGELFF
TRBJ1-2,TRBV28,NA,NA,TGTGCCAGCATCAGCCTCGGCAGACGGGGTGGCTACACCTTC,CASISLGRRGGYTF
TRBJ1-2,TRBV27,NA,TRBD1,TGTGCCAGCCAGTCCCTCCCGGGACAGGGCTACGGCTACACCTTC,CASQSLPGQGYGYTF
TRBJ1-3,TRBV3-1/TRBV3-2,NA,TRBD1,TGTGCCAGCAGAGAACAGGGGTACGGAAACACCATATATTTT,CASREQGYGNTIYF
TRBJ1-2,TRBV18,NA,NA,TGTGCCAGCTCACCACCCGAAGGGGTAGTAATCTATGGCTACACCTTC,CASSPPEGVVIYGYTF
TRBJ2-7,TRBV11-2,NA,NA,TGTGCCAGCAGCTTCGCTACGAACTCCTACGAGCAGTACTTC,CASSFATNSYEQYF
TRBJ2-3,TRBV19,NA,NA,TGTGCCAGTTCAGAACCGGGTCCCACAGATACGCAGTATTTT,CASSEPGPTDTQYF
TRBJ1-4,TRBV9,once,NA,TGTGCCAGCAGCGTAGGGCCAGGGGCTAATGAAAAACTGTTTTTT,CASSVGPGANEKLFF
TRBJ2-3,TRBV3-1/TRBV3-2,NA,TRBD2,TGTGCCAGCAGCCTCCTAGCGGGGCCCGCAGATACGCAGTATTTT,CASSLLAGPADTQYF
TRBJ1-2,TRBV19,NA,NA,TGTGCCAGTAGTTCGTCTGACTATGGCTACACCTTC,CASSSSDYGYTF
TRBJ1-1,TRBV29-1,NA,NA,TGCAGCGTCGAGGGGGACGGAAACACTGAAGCTTTCTTT,CSVEGDGNTEAFF
TRBJ1-1,TRBV10-2,few,NA,TGCGCCAGCAGTGGCGACAGACGGCCACACACTGAAGCTTTCTTT,CASSGDRRPHTEAFF
TRBJ1-2,TRBV3-1/TRBV3-2,NA,TRBD1,TGTGCCAGCAGCCAATACCAGGGGGGCTATGGCTACACCTTC,CASSQYQGGYGYTF
TRBJ1-3,TRBV28,NA,TRBD1,TGTGCCAGCAGTCCTCCGGGACAGGGCAACTCTGGAAACACCATATATTTT,CASSPPGQGNSGNTIYF
TRBJ1-1,TRBV7-2,NA,NA,TGTGCCAGCAGCCTATCACCGGGAATGAACACTGAAGCTTTCTTT,CASSLSPGMNTEAFF
TRBJ1-2,TRBV14,NA,NA,TGTGCCAGCAGCCATAGCGGTGGCTACACCTTC,CASSHSGGYTF
TRBJ2-7,TRBV18,once,NA,TGTGCCAGCTCACCTGACAGTGGAGAGCAGTACTTC,CASSPDSGEQYF
TRBJ2-7,TRBV6-5,NA,TRBD2,TGTGCCAGCAGTTACCGTACTAGCGGGAGGGCCTACGAGCAGTACTTC,CASSYRTSGRAYEQYF
TRBJ1-2,TRBV5-1,NA,NA,TGCGCCAGCAGCTTGGCCCCAGACTATGGCTACACCTTC,CASSLAPDYGYTF
TRBJ2-3,TRBV7-6,NA,TRBD2,TGTGCCAGCAGCTTTGGACTAGCGGCGAAGGCCTGGACAGATACGCAGTATTTT,CASSFGLAAKAWTDTQYF
TRBJ1-4,TRBV28,NA,NA,TGTGCCAGCAGTTTATCGGAAAAACTGTTTTTT,CASSLSEKLFF
TRBJ1-1,TRBV19,few,TRBD1,TGTGCCAGTAGTAACGACAGGGAAACTACTAGGGACACTGAAGCTTTCTTT,CASSNDRETTRDTEAFF
TRBJ2-7,TRBV28,once,TRBD1,TGTGCCACAGGGGGGCCATTACTCGGACAGGGCCAACGCGAGCAGTACTTC,CATGGPLLGQGQREQYF
TRBJ1-6,TRBV30,NA,NA,TGTGCCCAGCAGCGGGGGCTGGGTAATTCACCCCTCCACTTT,CAQQRGLGNSPLHF
TRBJ2-1,TRBV10-1,few,TRBD1,TGCGCCAGCAGTGAGAAGCGACAGGGCCCCAATGAGCAGTTCTTC,CASSEKRQGPNEQFF